Presented here are 30 T cell receptor beta chains from one specimen sequenced in a study of early T cells in non-severe SARS-CoV-2 infection. TCRdb passed the 5' RACE reads through MiXCR, listing each CDR3 protein once. Of about 66,000 distinct CDR3 sequences listed, under 15% are singletons. Sequencing was done on a sample of whole blood. The receptors originated from an adult who was a healthcare worker with PCR-confirmed SARS-CoV-2 infection or an uninfected control (not recorded which).

This clonotype showed up many times. The chain uses TRBV6-1 and TRBJ2-2, with D perhaps assigned TRBD1 or TRBD2 (5 bases each). In germline, CDR1 is MNHNS, CDR2 SASEGT. Trimming pared 4 bases from V and 5 bases from J, leaving 14 bases between. This CDR3 has 15 residues. The CDR3 nucleotides are TGTGCCAGCAGTGCCGCGGTGGGGGAAACCGGGGAGCTGTTTTTT. Amino acid sequence: CASSAAVGETGELFF.

V is TRBV5-1 and J is TRBJ1-1, with no clear D. The germline V gene encodes CDR1 SGHRS and CDR2 YFSETQ. V was clipped by 2 bases and J by 1 base, with 3 bases between them. This CDR3 region has 12 residues. The CDR3, as DNA: TGCGCCAGCAGCTTCGGGAACACTGAAGCTTTCTTT. Protein product: CASSFGNTEAFF.

Many counts were recorded for this clonotype. The chain employs TRBV5-4 and TRBJ2-3; D is unclear. CDR1 and CDR2 from the germline V gene are SGHNT and YYREEE (reference sequence). This CDR3 is built from 15 residues. With 0 bases removed from V and 4 bases from J, the gap between germline ends came to 12 bases. CDR3 amino acids: CASSLVGPAADTQYF. Written as DNA, the CDR3 is TGTGCCAGCAGCTTGGTCGGGCCAGCAGCAGATACGCAGTATTTT.

The sample holds many counts of this clonotype. The V gene is TRBV29-1, the J gene TRBJ2-6; D ambiguous. The CDR3 has 15 amino acids. Germline values: CDR1 SQVTM, CDR2 ANQGSEA. Trimming removed 7 bases from V and 0 bases from J, with 13 bases in between. The CDR3 DNA reads TGCAGCGGACTCGACGGAAACTCTGGGGCCAACGTCCTGACTTTC. It translates to CSGLDGNSGANVLTF.

V and J are TRBV2 and TRBJ2-2; no clear D gene. The CDR3 has 14 residues. CDR1 and CDR2 (germline): SNHLY, FYNNEI. V lost 9 bases and J lost 0, with 11 bases in between. Written as DNA, the CDR3 is TGTGCCAGTCGGATTAATTCGAACACCGGGGAGCTGTTTTTT. Protein: CASRINSNTGELFF.

This chain connects TRBV5-1 to TRBJ2-7; maybe TRBD1 (6 bases). Germline CDR1 reads SGHRS; CDR2 reads YFSETQ. Trimming cost V 0 bases and J 2 bases, with 12 bases left between them. This CDR3 region has 15 residues. CDR3 nucleotide sequence: TGCGCCAGCAGCTTGGTTCCGGGACAAGCCTACGAGCAGTACTTC. It translates to CASSLVPGQAYEQYF.

The J gene is TRBJ2-4, the V gene TRBV28; D is possibly TRBD2 (6 bases). CDR3 length: 14 residues. The germline gives CDR1 MDHEN, CDR2 SYDVKM. The germline V and J ends were trimmed by 6 bases and 2 bases, with 11 bases remaining between them. The CDR3 nucleotides read TGTGCCAGCAGGGATAGCGGATCCAAAAACATTCAGTACTTC. Translation: CASRDSGSKNIQYF.

This clonotype was seen more than once but under ten times. The chain has TRBV28 and TRBJ2-7; 7 bases are a match to TRBD1. The length of the CDR3 is 15 residues. After removal of 7 bases from V and 0 bases from J, the junction contained 9 bases not matched to a gene. Per germline, CDR1 MDHEN and CDR2 SYDVKM. The CDR3 is CASTDDRDSSYEQYF. The CDR3 bases are TGTGCCAGCACTGACGACAGGGACAGCTCCTACGAGCAGTACTTC.

The chain uses TRBV29-1 and TRBJ2-7, with TRBD1 matching over 7 bases. Germline V gene data show CDR1 as SQVTM and CDR2 as ANQGSEA. V lost 5 bases and J lost 0; bases outside the gene matches: 4. The CDR3 covers 13 residues. The CDR3 nucleotides are TGCAGCGTTCTCGACAGGGACTCCTACGAGCAGTACTTC. It encodes CSVLDRDSYEQYF.

This clonotype was detected a few times. J is TRBJ1-5 and V is TRBV20-1; 7 bases align to TRBD1. Germline V gene data show CDR1 as DFQATT and CDR2 as SNEGSKA (reference sequence). The V segment lost 6 bases and the J segment 0 bases; nucleotides outside the gene matches: 5. This CDR3 comprises 14 residues. The CDR3 loop reads CSARTGNSNQPQHF. The CDR3 DNA follows: TGCAGTGCAAGGACAGGAAATAGCAATCAGCCCCAGCATTTT.

This clonotype appeared a few times. This sequence joins TRBV30 and TRBJ2-3; weak D call: TRBD2 (6 bases). V was shortened by 0 bases and J by 2 bases, with 21 bases between the two germline ends. The V gene's germline CDR1 is GTSNPN and CDR2 SVGIG (reference sequence). This CDR3 has 18 residues. In nucleotides, the CDR3 is TGTGCCTGGAGTGTACTCTATTGGACTACAGAATCCACAGATACGCAGTATTTT. It translates to CAWSVLYWTTESTDTQYF.

This clonotype was seen ten or more times. The rearrangement joins TRBV6-5 to TRBJ2-7; 7 bases are shared with TRBD1. The CDR3 totals 15 residues. The V segment lost 5 bases and the J segment 6 bases; nucleotides outside the gene matches: 13. Germline V lookup: CDR1 MNHEY, CDR2 SVGAGI. Written as DNA, the CDR3 is TGTGCCAGCAGTATCCAGGGACAGATTTATGGCGAGCAGTACTTC. This translates into CASSIQGQIYGEQYF.

This chain connects TRBV7-2 to TRBJ1-5; no clear D. This CDR3 is 13 amino acids long. V was clipped by 3 bases and J by 7 bases, with 10 bases between them. From germline, CDR1 is SGHTA and CDR2 FQGNSA. CDR3 loop: CASSFKGGQPQHF. CDR3 DNA: TGTGCCAGCAGCTTCAAGGGCGGGCAGCCCCAGCATTTT.

The chain has TRBV6-4 and TRBJ2-1; TRBD2 agrees at 10 bases. Trimming cost V 4 bases and J 6 bases; bases outside gene matches: 6. CDR3 length: 15 amino acids. Germline loops: CDR1 MRHNA, CDR2 SNTAGT. The CDR3 is CASSALAGASNEQFF. CDR3 DNA: TGTGCCAGCAGTGCCCTAGCGGGAGCCTCCAATGAGCAGTTCTTC.

This clonotype has a single count. Germline is not matched at one junction end, which may reflect a read error. The V and J genes are TRBV5-1 and TRBJ2-1; 8 nucleotides agree with TRBD1. This CDR3 comprises 18 residues. CDR1 and CDR2 (germline): SGHRS, YFSETQ. CDR3 in amino acids: CATSSGQGFMASYNEQFF. DNA of the CDR3: TGCGCCACCAGCTCCGGACAGGGATTTATGGCATCCTACAATGAGCAGTTCTTC.

The chain recombines TRBV29-1 with TRBJ2-7, with D tentatively TRBD2 (5 bases). The CDR3 totals 11 residues. Trimming took 6 bases from V and 4 from J, leaving 10 bases between them. Germline CDR1 reads SQVTM; CDR2 reads ANQGSEA. The CDR3 spells CSVSAAYEQYF. The CDR3 DNA sequence: TGCAGCGTGTCAGCGGCATACGAGCAGTACTTC.

This clonotype has more than one count but fewer than ten. The J gene is TRBJ2-1, the V gene TRBV6-2 or TRBV6-3; a possible D gene is TRBD2 (5 bases). The CDR3 has 15 amino acids. Germline CDR1 and CDR2: MNHEY and SVGEGT. The V end lost 7 bases, the J end lost 5 bases, and 18 bases lay between the germline ends. The CDR3 spells CASKLRAGRNNEQFF. The DNA of the CDR3 is TGTGCCAGCAAACTGAGGGCGGGCCGGAACAATGAGCAGTTCTTC.

This clonotype was detected ten times or more. This chain uses TRBV9 with TRBJ2-3, with 8 bases fitting TRBD2. V lost 4 bases and J lost 5; bases outside the gene matches: 12. The germline V gene has CDR1 SGDLS and CDR2 YYNGEE. The CDR3 contains 16 residues. The CDR3 region has the DNA TGTGCCAGCAGCCCCAGAGCGGGAGTAGGCGGAGATACGCAGTATTTT. Its protein is CASSPRAGVGGDTQYF.

There are many counts of this clonotype. The V call is TRBV10-2, the J call TRBJ2-3; D is unclear. Germline CDR1 WSHSY, CDR2 SAAADI. V dropped 2 bases and J dropped 2 bases, with 8 bases sitting between them. CDR3 size: 14 residues. The CDR3 region is CASSEESSTDTQYF. Written as DNA, the CDR3 is TGCGCCAGCAGTGAGGAGTCCTCCACAGATACGCAGTATTTT.

This chain joins TRBV28 and TRBJ2-3, with D possibly being TRBD2 (6 bases). Deletions cut 5 bases from V and 8 bases from J, with 11 bases between. Germline V gives CDR1 MDHEN, CDR2 SYDVKM. The CDR3 extends over 12 amino acids. Written as DNA, the CDR3 is TGTGCCAGCAGTCTAGCGACCGGTACGCAGTATTTT. Residues: CASSLATGTQYF.

This rearrangement joins TRBV5-5 to TRBJ1-1, with D tentatively TRBD1 (6 bases). There are 12 residues in the CDR3. Germline CDR1 SGHKS, CDR2 YYEKEE (reference sequence). Trimming shortened V by 2 bases and J by 7 bases, and 9 bases separated the two germline ends. The CDR3: CASSFGQNEAFF. DNA for the CDR3: TGTGCCAGCAGCTTTGGACAGAATGAAGCTTTCTTT.

This clonotype was picked up many times. The rearrangement uses TRBV2 and TRBJ2-3; D is unclear. Germline V lookup: CDR1 SNHLY, CDR2 FYNNEI. This CDR3 region has 13 residues. The germline V and J ends were trimmed by 5 bases and 10 bases, with 16 bases remaining between them. DNA for the CDR3: TGTGCCAGCAGTCCGAACCCTTCAAGTTCGCAGTATTTT. Amino acids: CASSPNPSSSQYF.

This clonotype was counted between two and nine times. V and J are TRBV5-4 and TRBJ2-3, with D perhaps TRBD1 (7 bases). Germline-derived CDR1 and CDR2 are SGHNT and YYREEE (reference sequence). Trimming removed 5 bases at V and 3 bases at J, with 13 bases between. This CDR3 comprises 14 residues. Written as DNA, the CDR3 is TGTGCCAGCAGGGGGGGACAGCCTACAGATACGCAGTATTTT. This translates into CASRGGQPTDTQYF. The variable domain in full, completed from reference TRBV5-4 and TRBJ2-3, reads ETGVTQSPTHLIKTRGQQVTLRCSSQSGHNTVSWYQQALGQGPQFIFQYYREEENGRGNFPPRFSGLQFPNYSSELNVNALELDDSALYLCASRGGQPTDTQYFGPGTRLTVL.

This clonotype was seen only a few times. The chain employs TRBV2 and TRBJ1-1; D is unclear. CDR1 is SNHLY and CDR2 is FYNNEI in the germline V gene. The CDR3 is 13 amino acids. Between the trimmed V and J ends, which lost 4 bases and 7 bases, there was a span of 13 bases. The chain's CDR3 is CASSGIWTSEAFF. The CDR3 DNA is TGTGCCAGCAGTGGCATTTGGACGAGTGAAGCTTTCTTT.

This clonotype showed up just a few times. The junction differs from germline at one of its ends, possibly a read error. The rearrangement links TRBV7-7 to TRBJ2-5, with 12 bases identical to TRBD2. The germline V gene has CDR1 SSHAT and CDR2 FNYEAQ (reference sequence). The CDR3 is made up of 15 amino acids. This CDR3 is CASSETSGSLGTQYF. In DNA form, the CDR3 reads TGTGCTAGCAGCGAGACTAGCGGGAGCTTGGGGACCCAGTACTTC.

The table lists this clonotype with a few counts. V usage is TRBV20-1 and J usage is TRBJ2-7; D could derive from TRBD1 or TRBD2 (5 bases each). Between the trimmed V and J ends, which lost 5 bases and 0 bases, there was a span of 14 bases. The CDR3 is 14 amino acids. Per germline, CDR1 DFQATT and CDR2 SNEGSKA (reference sequence). CDR3 protein: CSALPGTHSYEQYF. The CDR3 nucleotides read TGCAGTGCTCTACCCGGGACCCACTCCTACGAGCAGTACTTC.

This clonotype was counted ten times or more. The chain employs TRBV11-2 and TRBJ2-4; 8 bases agree with TRBD1. Trimming removed 5 bases from V and 0 bases from J; junction bases left unmatched: 6. The germline V gene has CDR1 SGHAT and CDR2 FQNNGV. CDR3 size: 16 residues. The CDR3, as DNA: TGTGCCAGCAGCCCGCGACAGGGGATAGCCAAAAACATTCAGTACTTC. Protein product: CASSPRQGIAKNIQYF.

The chain carries TRBV5-1 and TRBJ2-1; either TRBD1 or TRBD2 may supply D (5 bases each). The CDR3 has 15 amino acids. V lost 0 bases to trimming and J lost 6 bases, with 13 bases between them. Germline V gene sequence: CDR1 SGHRS, CDR2 YFSETQ. For the CDR3, the DNA is TGCGCCAGCAGCTTGGCGGGGCTAGCCGTCAATGAGCAGTTCTTC. This sequence encodes CASSLAGLAVNEQFF. The variable domain in full, with the rest retrieved from reference TRBV5-1 and TRBJ2-1, is KAGVTQTPRYLIKTRGQQVTLSCSPISGHRSVSWYQQTPGQGLQFLFEYFSETQRNKGNFPGRFSGRQFSNSRSEMNVSTLELGDSALYLCASSLAGLAVNEQFFGPGTRLTVL.

Turning to this clonotype: Germline is not matched at one junction end, which may reflect a read error. The J gene is TRBJ2-6, the V gene TRBV29-1; D is uncertain. Germline values: CDR1 SQVTM, CDR2 ANQGSEA. The CDR3 consists of 13 residues. The CDR3 spells CSVEISGTNVLTF. For the CDR3, the DNA is TGCAGCGTTGAGATCTCTGGGACCAACGTCCTGACTTTC.

The rearrangement joins TRBV25-1 to TRBJ1-6, with D uncertain. The length of the CDR3 is 13 residues. V was clipped by 8 bases and J by 5 bases, with 10 bases between them. Germline loops: CDR1 MGHDK, CDR2 SYGVNS. The CDR3 reads CASRWTDNSPLHF. The CDR3, as DNA: TGTGCCAGCCGCTGGACGGATAATTCACCCCTCCACTTT.